The T cell receptor beta chain under discussion was sequenced for a study of shared clonotypes between healthy human individuals. Trimming removed 3 bases from V and 6 bases from J, with 21 bases in between. The CDR3 has 17 amino acids. CDR1 SGHAT and CDR2 FQNNGV come from the germline V gene. A deep-level run was used for the assay. Produced via immunoSEQ multiplex PCR; TCRdb's table is partial and in-frame only. The data contain a few million clones, approximately 93% of them singletons. Study-wide points: Naive subsets generally had larger estimated richness than memory subsets.

A remark on this clone: Its antigen is unidentified.

Negatively enriched CD4+ T cells were divided by CD45RA into naive and memory. V and J are TRBV11-2 and TRBJ2-1; either TRBD1 or TRBD2 may supply D (6 bases each). The receptor was derived from a man between 18 and 29 years old in good health. Some clones in this sample may be carry-over from other donors' samples. The sample comprised naive CD4+ T cells from PBMCs. Subset defined: CD45RA+ positively selected. The CDR3 DNA sequence: TGTGCCAGCAGCTTGCCGATTAGTGGGGGGCTAGGCAATGAGCAGTTCTTC. Its protein product is CASSLPISGGLGNEQFF.